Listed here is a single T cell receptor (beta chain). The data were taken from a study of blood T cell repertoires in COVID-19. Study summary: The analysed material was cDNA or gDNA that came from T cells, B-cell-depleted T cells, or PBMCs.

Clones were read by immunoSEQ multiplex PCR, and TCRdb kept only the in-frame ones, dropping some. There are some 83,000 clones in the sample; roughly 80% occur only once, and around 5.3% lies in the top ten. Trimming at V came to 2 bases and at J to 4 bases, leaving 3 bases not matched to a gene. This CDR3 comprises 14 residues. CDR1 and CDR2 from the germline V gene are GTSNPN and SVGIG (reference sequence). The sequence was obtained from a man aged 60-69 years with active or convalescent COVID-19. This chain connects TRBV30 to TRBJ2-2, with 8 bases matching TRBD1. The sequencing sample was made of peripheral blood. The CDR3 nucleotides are TGTGCCTGGAGTCGCCAGGGGGCCACCGGGGAGCTGTTTTTT. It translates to CAWSRQGATGELFF.